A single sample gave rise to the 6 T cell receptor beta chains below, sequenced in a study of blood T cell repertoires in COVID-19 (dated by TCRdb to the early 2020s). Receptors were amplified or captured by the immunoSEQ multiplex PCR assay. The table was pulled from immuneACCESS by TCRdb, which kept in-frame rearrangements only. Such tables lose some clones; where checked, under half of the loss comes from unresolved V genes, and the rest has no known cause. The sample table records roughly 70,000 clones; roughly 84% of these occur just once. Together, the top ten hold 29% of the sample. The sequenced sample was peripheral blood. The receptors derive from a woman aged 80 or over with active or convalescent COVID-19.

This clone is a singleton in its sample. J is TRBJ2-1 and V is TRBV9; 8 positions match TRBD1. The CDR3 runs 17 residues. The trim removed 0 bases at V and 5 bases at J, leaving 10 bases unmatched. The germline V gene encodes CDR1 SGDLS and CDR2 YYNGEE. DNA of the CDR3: TGTGCCAGCAGCGTAGGTCCAGGGGGCAGCCTAGACAATGAGCAGTTCTTC. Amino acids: CASSVGPGGSLDNEQFF.

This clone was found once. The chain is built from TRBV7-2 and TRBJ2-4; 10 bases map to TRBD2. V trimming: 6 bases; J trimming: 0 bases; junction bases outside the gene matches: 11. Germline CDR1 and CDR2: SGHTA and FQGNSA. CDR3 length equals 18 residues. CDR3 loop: CASSPASGGQIAKNIQYF. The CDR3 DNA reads TGTGCCAGCAGTCCTGCTAGCGGGGGCCAGATAGCCAAAAACATTCAGTACTTC.

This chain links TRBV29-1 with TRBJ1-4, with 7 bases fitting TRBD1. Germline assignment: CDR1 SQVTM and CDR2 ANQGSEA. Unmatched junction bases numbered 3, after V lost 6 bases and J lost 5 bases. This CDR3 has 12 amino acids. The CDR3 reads CSVEQGNEKLFF. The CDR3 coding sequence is TGCAGCGTGGAACAGGGGAATGAAAAACTGTTTTTT.

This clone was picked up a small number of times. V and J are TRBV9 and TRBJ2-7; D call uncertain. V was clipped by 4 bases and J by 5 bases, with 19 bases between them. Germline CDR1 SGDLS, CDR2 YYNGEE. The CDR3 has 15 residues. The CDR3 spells CASSQLFQKQNEQYF. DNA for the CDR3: TGTGCCAGCAGCCAATTATTCCAAAAACAAAACGAGCAGTACTTC.

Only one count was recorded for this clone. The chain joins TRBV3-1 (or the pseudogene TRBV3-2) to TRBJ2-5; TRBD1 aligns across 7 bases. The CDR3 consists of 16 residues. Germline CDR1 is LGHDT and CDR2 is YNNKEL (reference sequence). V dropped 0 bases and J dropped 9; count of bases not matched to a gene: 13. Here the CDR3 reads CASSQDAGGALWAQYF. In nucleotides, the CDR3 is TGTGCCAGCAGCCAAGACGCAGGGGGAGCCTTATGGGCCCAGTACTTC.

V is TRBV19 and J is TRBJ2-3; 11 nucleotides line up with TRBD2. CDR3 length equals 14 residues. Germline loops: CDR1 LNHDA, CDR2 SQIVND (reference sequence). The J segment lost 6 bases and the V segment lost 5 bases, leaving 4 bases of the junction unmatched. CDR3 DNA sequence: TGTGCCAGTAGTCCGCGGACTAGCGGGGATACGCAGTATTTT. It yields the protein CASSPRTSGDTQYF.